Each of the 25 T cell receptor beta chains below was sequenced from the same sample in a study of cytomegalovirus exposure and HLA in healthy donors. 60 Vbeta and 13 Jbeta primers were used in PCR. This table comes from immunoSEQ multiplex PCR, and its TCRdb copy is limited to in-frame clones, with some not included. The data hold 200,000 to 250,000 clones, with almost 70% observed a single time. The sample was PBMCs. These receptors came from a man aged 35 to 55 in good health and CMV-seropositive.

V usage is TRBV5-1 and J usage is TRBJ1-3, with D hard to call. This CDR3 is 13 amino acids long. CDR1 SGHRS and CDR2 YFSETQ come from the germline V gene. Trimming shortened V by 4 bases and J by 3 bases, and 8 bases separated the two germline ends. Written as DNA, the CDR3 is TGCGCCAGCAGCGACCCTAGTGGAAACACCATATATTTT. It codes for CASSDPSGNTIYF.

There are a few counts of this clone. This chain joins TRBV14 and TRBJ2-1; D may be TRBD2 (5 bases). Between the trimmed V and J ends, which lost 4 bases and 0 bases, there was a span of 13 bases. This CDR3 region has 16 residues. Per germline, CDR1 SGHDN and CDR2 FVKESK. The CDR3 DNA follows: TGTGCCAGCAGCCGGGAGCCCGGACGCTCCTACAATGAGCAGTTCTTC. This encodes CASSREPGRSYNEQFF.

This chain links TRBV5-1 with TRBJ2-5, with 9 positions matching TRBD1. This CDR3 has 15 residues. Unmatched junction bases numbered 4, after V lost 0 bases and J lost 4 bases. Germline-derived CDR1 and CDR2 are SGHRS and YFSETQ. CDR3 sequence (DNA): TGCGCCAGCAGCTTGGGGGACAGGGTTACAGAGACCCAGTACTTC. This encodes CASSLGDRVTETQYF.

The V call is TRBV4-2, the J call TRBJ2-5; tentative D call: TRBD2 (5 bases). The V gene's germline CDR1 is LGHNA and CDR2 YNFKEQ. The CDR3 length is 16 residues. The germline V and J ends were trimmed by 0 bases and 4 bases, with 15 bases remaining between them. CDR3 residues: CASSQDGGAEGETQYF. CDR3 nucleotide sequence: TGTGCCAGCAGCCAAGATGGCGGAGCGGAAGGAGAGACCCAGTACTTC.

CDR3: CASSLDQGMNTEAFF. The CDR3, as DNA: TGCGCCAGCAGCCTGGACCAGGGGATGAACACTGAAGCTTTCTTT. The chain has TRBV5-1 and TRBJ1-1; D possibly corresponds to TRBD1 (6 bases). The CDR3 is 15 amino acids. The V gene's germline CDR1 is SGHRS and CDR2 YFSETQ. V was cut by 4 bases and J by 0 bases, with 13 bases left in between.

The chain employs TRBV7-2 and TRBJ1-2; D uncertain. Per the germline V gene, CDR1 is SGHTA and CDR2 is FQGNSA. V was shortened by 3 bases and J by 6 bases, with 8 bases between the two germline ends. This CDR3 is built from 12 residues. CDR3 sequence: CASSFSSDGYTF. CDR3 nucleotide sequence: TGTGCCAGCAGCTTCTCTTCGGATGGCTACACCTTC.

The gene calls are TRBV9 and TRBJ1-3, with 7 bases aligning to TRBD1. V dropped 2 bases and J dropped 0; count of bases not matched to a gene: 5. This CDR3 region has 16 residues. Germline V lookup: CDR1 SGDLS, CDR2 YYNGEE. Written as DNA, the CDR3 is TGTGCCAGCAGCGTTACAGGGGTGTACTCTGGAAACACCATATATTTT. It translates to CASSVTGVYSGNTIYF.

The rearrangement links TRBV7-9 to TRBJ1-4; D gene uncertain. CDR1 SEHNR and CDR2 FQNEAQ come from the germline V gene (reference sequence). The length of the CDR3 is 13 residues. Trimming stripped 10 bases from V and 3 bases from J, with 12 bases between. In DNA form, the CDR3 reads TGTGCCACAAACCGGGGAGCTAATGAAAAACTGTTTTTT. Amino acids: CATNRGANEKLFF.

In its sample, this clone was seen once. The genes are TRBV2 and TRBJ2-3, with 9 bases identical to TRBD2. The CDR3 is made up of 15 amino acids. V was pared by 8 bases and J by 2 bases, with 8 bases of the junction left unmatched. Germline V gives CDR1 SNHLY, CDR2 FYNNEI. The CDR3, as DNA: TGTGCCAGCGATTGGCGGGGGGGCGCCACAGATACGCAGTATTTT. It codes for CASDWRGGATDTQYF.

V is TRBV2 and J is TRBJ1-4, with D uncertain. Germline CDR1 is SNHLY and CDR2 is FYNNEI. Trimming pared 6 bases from V and 4 bases from J, leaving 9 bases between. This CDR3 contains 13 residues. The CDR3 DNA sequence: TGTGCCAGCAGGAGTTCCTATAATGAAAAACTGTTTTTT. Protein: CASRSSYNEKLFF.

This clone was found a few times. CDR3 region: CASSVVGDSGNTIYF. The DNA for the CDR3 is TGTGCCAGCAGCGTCGTCGGGGACTCTGGAAACACCATATATTTT. The rearrangement links TRBV5-5 to TRBJ1-3; D is unresolved. Per germline, CDR1 SGHKS and CDR2 YYEKEE (reference sequence). CDR3 length: 15 amino acids. V was trimmed by 4 bases and J by 0 bases, leaving 11 bases between them. Complete variable domain (other parts from reference TRBV5-5 and TRBJ1-3): DAGVTQSPTHLIKTRGQQVTLRCSPISGHKSVSWYQQVLGQGPQFIFQYYEKEERGRGNFPDRFSARQFPNYSSELNVNALLLGDSALYLCASSVVGDSGNTIYFGEGSWLTVV.

This clone was picked up a small number of times. The chain has TRBV27 and TRBJ1-2, with TRBD1 as a possible D gene (6 bases). The germline V gene has CDR1 MNHEY and CDR2 SMNVEV (reference sequence). V lost 5 bases and J 5 bases, leaving 15 bases between the germline ends. CDR3 size: 14 residues. The CDR3, as DNA: TGTGCCAGCAGTCGACCGGGACAAGGGTATGGCTACACCTTC. The encoded protein is CASSRPGQGYGYTF.

The V and J genes are TRBV7-2 and TRBJ2-1, with TRBD2 matching over 13 bases. The CDR3 spans 18 residues. The germline V gene has CDR1 SGHTA and CDR2 FQGNSA. Unmatched junction bases numbered 6, after V lost 3 bases and J lost 1 base. In DNA form, the CDR3 reads TGTGCCAGCAGCTTCACTAGCGGGGGGGCCGGTTCCTACAATGAGCAGTTCTTC. It encodes CASSFTSGGAGSYNEQFF.

The chain has TRBV5-1 and TRBJ2-7; TRBD1 aligns across 8 bases. Germline V gene lookup returns CDR1 SGHRS and CDR2 YFSETQ. The trim removed 1 base at V and 5 bases at J, leaving 17 bases unmatched. This CDR3 is 18 amino acids long. In DNA form, the CDR3 reads TGCGCCAGCAGCTTGAGTTCCATTTCGGCAGGGGGCCTAAACGAGCAGTACTTC. Encoded protein: CASSLSSISAGGLNEQYF.

V usage is TRBV5-1 and J usage is TRBJ1-1; possibly TRBD1 for D (6 bases). This CDR3 region has 15 residues. V dropped 4 bases and J dropped 6 bases, with 19 bases sitting between them. Germline V CDR1 and CDR2: SGHRS, YFSETQ. The CDR3: CASSLGGGQSSEAFF. The CDR3 nucleotides read TGCGCCAGCAGCCTTGGAGGCGGACAGTCATCTGAAGCTTTCTTT.

This clone occurred a few times. The chain combines TRBV20-1 with TRBJ2-3; D gene unclear. Germline V lookup: CDR1 DFQATT, CDR2 SNEGSKA (reference sequence). The CDR3 covers 10 residues. The V end lost 7 bases, the J end lost 6 bases, and 8 bases lay between the germline ends. The CDR3 DNA sequence: TGCAGTGAATCTCGGGATACGCAGTATTTT. It specifies CSESRDTQYF.

This chain joins TRBV5-1 and TRBJ2-2; 12 bases align to TRBD1. Germline trimming cut 4 bases from V and 4 bases from J; bases unmatched to any gene: 2. From germline, CDR1 is SGHRS and CDR2 YFSETQ. The CDR3 sequence is 15 residues long. The CDR3 DNA sequence: TGCGCCAGCAGCCCGGGACAGGGGGCCACCGGGGAGCTGTTTTTT. Its protein product is CASSPGQGATGELFF.

The chain has TRBV6-1 and TRBJ1-1; 9 nucleotides align to TRBD1. Losses at the gene ends were 3 bases for V and 11 bases for J; bases not matched to a gene: 10. Germline CDR1 reads MNHNS; CDR2 reads SASEGT. The CDR3 consists of 14 residues. CDR3 coding DNA: TGTGCCAGCAGTGACCCGGGACAGGGAGGTTCGGCTTTCTTT. Translation: CASSDPGQGGSAFF.

J is TRBJ1-1 and V is TRBV9; no clear D gene. Looked up from germline, CDR1 is SGDLS and CDR2 is YYNGEE. The CDR3 length is 14 residues. The germline V and J ends were trimmed by 2 bases and 8 bases, with 16 bases remaining between them. CDR3 sequence reads: CASSVDLTADEAFF. DNA of the CDR3: TGTGCCAGCAGCGTCGACCTTACAGCTGACGAAGCTTTCTTT. Full variable domain (remainder filled in from reference TRBV9 and TRBJ1-1): DSGVTQTPKHLITATGQRVTLRCSPRSGDLSVYWYQQSLDQGLQFLIQYYNGEERAKGNILERFSAQQFPDLHSELNLSSLELGDSALYFCASSVDLTADEAFFGQGTRLTVV.

This sequence joins TRBV20-1 and TRBJ2-7; the match to TRBD1 covers 7 bases. CDR1 DFQATT and CDR2 SNEGSKA come from the germline V gene (reference sequence). V lost 5 bases to trimming and J lost 9 bases; unmatched junction nucleotides: 7. This CDR3 comprises 11 residues. The CDR3 sequence: CSAGPRDRQYF. The CDR3 DNA sequence: TGCAGTGCTGGGCCCAGGGACAGGCAGTACTTC.

The sample holds a few counts of this clone. The CDR3 DNA reads TGTGCCAGTACCTTCAGGGGAGATACTGAAGCTTTCTTT. Its translation: CASTFRGDTEAFF. The chain employs TRBV19 and TRBJ1-1; tentatively, D is TRBD1 (6 bases). The CDR3 is 13 residues long. Germline V gene lookup returns CDR1 LNHDA and CDR2 SQIVND (reference sequence). V lost 7 bases and J 5 bases, leaving 14 bases between the germline ends.

This rearrangement joins TRBV7-9 to TRBJ2-5, with D possibly being TRBD2 (5 bases). Trimming stripped 0 bases from V and 5 bases from J, with 13 bases between. The CDR3 contains 15 residues. Germline CDR1 reads SEHNR; CDR2 reads FQNEAQ (reference sequence). The CDR3 region is CASSLALGLGETQYF. DNA for the CDR3: TGTGCCAGCAGCTTAGCACTAGGACTTGGGGAGACCCAGTACTTC. Full variable domain (outside the CDR3, taken from reference TRBV7-9 and TRBJ2-5): DTGVSQNPRHKITKRGQNVTFRCDPISEHNRLYWYRQTLGQGPEFLTYFQNEAQLEKSRLLSDRFSAERPKGSFSTLEIQRTEQGDSAMYLCASSLALGLGETQYFGPGTRLLVL.

V and J are TRBV11-2 and TRBJ2-3; D possibly corresponds to TRBD1 (7 bases). Trimming took 3 bases from V and 6 from J, leaving 22 bases between them. CDR1 is SGHAT and CDR2 is FQNNGV in the germline V gene. The CDR3 has 17 amino acids. The CDR3 loop reads CASSFGGSGGPWDTQYF. CDR3 nucleotides: TGTGCCAGCAGCTTTGGGGGTTCAGGGGGGCCATGGGATACGCAGTATTTT.

This chain joins TRBV6-5 and TRBJ2-7, with 9 bases fitting TRBD1. V shed 4 bases, J shed 7 bases, and the junction held 11 bases outside the gene matches. From germline, CDR1 is MNHEY and CDR2 SVGAGI. The length of the CDR3 is 15 residues. CDR3 in DNA: TGTGCCAGCAGTTCACCGGGACAGGGTTGGTGGGAGCAGTACTTC. Translated, it gives CASSSPGQGWWEQYF.

This rearrangement joins TRBV5-4 to TRBJ2-1; possible D gene TRBD2, 5 bases. The germline V gene has CDR1 SGHNT and CDR2 YYREEE (reference sequence). The CDR3 loop spans 17 amino acids. V dropped 2 bases and J dropped 0 bases, with 15 bases sitting between them. CDR3 DNA: TGTGCCAGCAGCTTTGGGCCTAGCCTAGACTCCTACAATGAGCAGTTCTTC. Amino acid sequence: CASSFGPSLDSYNEQFF.